These 18 T cell receptor beta chains were all obtained from the same sample, sequenced in a study of blood T cell repertoires in COVID-19. Assay: immunoSEQ multiplex PCR; the TCRdb copy retains only in-frame clones and omits some. The table lists about 340,000 clones, approximately 90% of them singletons, with around 3.5% in the top ten. Sequences were obtained from peripheral blood. Source of these receptors: a woman younger than 35 who had recovered from COVID-19.

The chain couples TRBV9 to TRBJ2-2; 7 bases line up with TRBD2. Trimming took 7 bases from V and 4 from J; bases not matched to a gene: 10. The V gene's germline CDR1 is SGDLS and CDR2 YYNGEE. The CDR3 totals 15 residues. The CDR3: CASDQGLAATGELFF. The DNA of the CDR3 is TGTGCCAGCGACCAAGGTCTAGCGGCCACCGGGGAGCTGTTTTTT.

The chain recombines TRBV11-2 with TRBJ1-6; TRBD1 is a possible D gene (5 bases). Trimming took 5 bases from V and 10 from J, leaving 21 bases between them. Germline V gene lookup returns CDR1 SGHAT and CDR2 FQNNGV. The length of the CDR3 is 16 residues. The CDR3 loop reads CASSAEADGGFSPLHF. CDR3 DNA sequence: TGTGCCAGCAGCGCCGAGGCGGACGGGGGATTCTCACCCCTCCACTTT.

V gene TRBV4-1 combines with J gene TRBJ2-1; D is possibly TRBD2 (5 bases). CDR1 and CDR2 (germline): MGHRA, YSYEKL. CDR3 length: 14 amino acids. The V gene lost 8 bases and the J gene lost 0 bases, with 11 bases spanning the gap. CDR3 amino acids: CASARGSSYNEQFF. The CDR3 DNA is TGCGCCAGCGCACGGGGAAGCTCCTACAATGAGCAGTTCTTC.

This clone appeared a few times. This sequence joins TRBV19 and TRBJ1-2; D is unclear. This CDR3 contains 15 residues. CDR1 LNHDA and CDR2 SQIVND come from the germline V gene (reference sequence). Trimming took 7 bases from V and 5 from J, leaving 20 bases between them. The CDR3 nucleotides read TGTGCCAGTATTAATGCCGCTAGAGCCGGATATGGCTACACCTTC. Translated, it gives CASINAARAGYGYTF.

The chain carries TRBV24-1 and TRBJ2-1; TRBD1 agrees at 9 bases. The CDR3 has 15 amino acids. Germline loops: CDR1 KGHDR, CDR2 SFDVKD. V was pared by 6 bases and J by 7 bases, with 9 bases of the junction left unmatched. CDR3 in DNA: TGTGCCACCAGTCCCGGTACAGGGGGCTGGAATGAGCAGTTCTTC. Protein: CATSPGTGGWNEQFF.

The V and J genes are TRBV11-2 and TRBJ1-2, with 10 bases fitting TRBD1. CDR1 and CDR2 from the germline V gene are SGHAT and FQNNGV. The CDR3 totals 15 residues. V gave up 5 bases and J gave up 4 bases; unmatched junction bases: 7. In nucleotides, the CDR3 is TGTGCCAGCAGCCCGACGGGACAGGGGACCTATGGCTACACCTTC. Residues: CASSPTGQGTYGYTF.

This clone was observed a few times. The gene calls are TRBV5-6 and TRBJ2-2; no definite D call. The CDR3 extends over 14 amino acids. Germline CDR1 and CDR2: SGHDT and YYEEEE. Trimming cost V 7 bases and J 1 base, with 11 bases left between them. The CDR3 DNA reads TGTGCCAGCCAGCGTAGATTGAACACCGGGGAGCTGTTTTTT. This encodes CASQRRLNTGELFF.

This clone was recorded once. This rearrangement joins TRBV4-3 to TRBJ1-4, with 8 positions matching TRBD1. From germline, CDR1 is LGHNA and CDR2 YSLEER. The CDR3 spans 18 residues. V trimming: 4 bases; J trimming: 7 bases; junction bases outside the gene matches: 17. As DNA, the CDR3 is TGCGCCAGCAGCCCATCCCTCGCGGCAGGGGGCCTTCGTGAAAAACTGTTTTTT. Its protein product is CASSPSLAAGGLREKLFF.

The chain is built from TRBV7-2 and TRBJ1-5, with D tentatively TRBD1 (6 bases). The CDR3 totals 15 residues. Trimming stripped 5 bases from V and 5 bases from J, with 16 bases between. Germline V gene data show CDR1 as SGHTA and CDR2 as FQGNSA. The CDR3 region is CASSLNRALDQPQHF. In DNA, the CDR3 is TGTGCCAGCAGCCTGAACAGGGCGCTGGATCAGCCCCAGCATTTT.

V gene TRBV11-2 combines with J gene TRBJ2-2; the D gene is possibly TRBD2 (6 bases). V lost 6 bases to trimming and J lost 5 bases, with 13 bases between them. CDR3 length equals 14 residues. Germline CDR1 is SGHAT and CDR2 is FQNNGV. The CDR3 nucleotides read TGTGCCAGCAGTCTATCGACTAGAACCGGGGAGCTGTTTTTT. This sequence encodes CASSLSTRTGELFF.

The chain joins TRBV29-1 to TRBJ1-5; 8 bases are shared with TRBD1. With V trimmed by 7 bases and J by 0 bases, 8 bases remained unmatched. This CDR3 spans 15 amino acids. Germline CDR1 and CDR2: SQVTM and ANQGSEA. The CDR3 region is CSDPGTGYSNQPQHF. DNA for the CDR3: TGCAGCGACCCCGGGACAGGTTATAGCAATCAGCCCCAGCATTTT.

This clone was recorded only once. The chain joins TRBV9 to TRBJ1-2; no firm D call. The CDR3 spans 14 residues. Germline CDR1 is SGDLS and CDR2 is YYNGEE. The germline V and J ends were trimmed by 0 bases and 2 bases, with 8 bases remaining between them. CDR3 DNA: TGTGCCAGCAGCGTAGCGACCGGGAACTATGGCTACACCTTC. Translated, it gives CASSVATGNYGYTF.

The rearrangement joins TRBV11-3 to TRBJ2-1; 10 nucleotides align to TRBD2. Germline V gives CDR1 SGHNT, CDR2 YENEEA. Losses at the gene ends were 5 bases for V and 8 bases for J; bases not matched to a gene: 9. The CDR3 is 15 amino acids. This CDR3 is CASSISSGSVHEQFF. The CDR3 region has the DNA TGTGCCAGCAGCATCTCTAGCGGGAGTGTCCATGAGCAGTTCTTC.

The chain is built from TRBV30 and TRBJ2-5, with 7 bases identical to TRBD1. Germline CDR1 and CDR2: GTSNPN and SVGIG (reference sequence). The CDR3 consists of 13 residues. CDR3 region: CASRWDRKETQYF. DNA of the CDR3: TGTGCGTCCCGGTGGGACAGAAAAGAGACCCAGTACTTC.

The chain uses TRBV7-9 and TRBJ2-7, with TRBD1 matching 10 bases. V gave up 6 bases and J gave up 4 bases; unmatched junction bases: 6. Germline V lookup: CDR1 SEHNR, CDR2 FQNEAQ (reference sequence). The CDR3 loop spans 14 amino acids. CDR3 coding DNA: TGTGCCAGCAGTCAAGGGACAGGGGATTACGAGCAGTACGTC. As protein: CASSQGTGDYEQYV.

Only one count was recorded for this clone. The CDR3 sequence is CSVQKNRDYGYTF. Written as DNA, the CDR3 is TGCAGCGTCCAGAAAAACAGGGACTATGGCTACACCTTC. The chain employs TRBV29-1 and TRBJ1-2; possible D gene TRBD1, 6 bases. There are 13 residues in the CDR3. The V gene's germline CDR1 is SQVTM and CDR2 ANQGSEA. V lost 6 bases, J lost 3 bases, and 14 bases lay in between. The full variable domain, its missing parts supplied by reference TRBV29-1 and TRBJ1-2, is SAVISQKPSRDICQRGTSLTIQCQVDSQVTMMFWYRQQPGQSLTLIATANQGSEATYESGFVIDKFPISRPNLTFSTLTVSNMSPEDSSIYLCSVQKNRDYGYTFGSGTRLTVV.

V usage is TRBV11-3 and J usage is TRBJ2-1; 7 bases map to TRBD2. V dropped 4 bases and J dropped 6; count of bases not matched to a gene: 6. The CDR3 has 14 amino acids. The germline CDR1 and CDR2 sequences are SGHNT and YENEEA. The CDR3 nucleotides read TGTGCCAGCAGCTCCGGACTAGTCTCCAATGAGCAGTTCTTC. As protein: CASSSGLVSNEQFF.

A few counts support this clone. The chain joins TRBV19 to TRBJ1-2; 11 bases fit TRBD1. Germline trimming cut 6 bases from V and 7 bases from J; bases unmatched to any gene: 13. Germline V gives CDR1 LNHDA, CDR2 SQIVND (reference sequence). The CDR3 is 16 amino acids. The CDR3 coding sequence is TGTGCCAGTAGGCCCCAACGGACAGGGGGCATCAGTGGCTACACCTTC. This encodes CASRPQRTGGISGYTF. The full variable domain, completed using reference TRBV19 and TRBJ1-2, is DGGITQSPKYLFRKEGQNVTLSCEQNLNHDAMYWYRQDPGQGLRLIYYSQIVNDFQKGDIAEGYSVSREKKESFPLTVTSAQKNPTAFYLCASRPQRTGGISGYTFGSGTRLTVV.